The clone carrying this T cell receptor (beta chain) was seen a few times. This sample is part of a study of CD8+ T cells in alopecia areata. There are 12 residues in the CDR3. V was clipped by 7 bases and J by 5 bases; unmatched bases: 7. CDR1 and CDR2 (germline): SQVTM, ANQGSEA. Extraction of RNA preceded its reverse transcription into cDNA, which served as the sequencing template. The table came from immunoSEQ multiplex PCR; TCRdb's copy has only in-frame clones and leaves some out. In the table there are 110,000 or so clones, approximately 38% of which are singletons. This receptor was identified in a human donor with alopecia areata. Specimen: CD4+ T cells sorted from blood. V usage is TRBV29-1 and J usage is TRBJ2-7; 8 bases map to TRBD1. CDR3 bases: TGCAGCGGCAGGGGGCTGCACCACGAGCAGTACTTC. Protein sequence: CSGRGLHHEQYF.